The T cell receptor beta chain under discussion was sequenced for a study of control samples from healthy donors and cancer patients. The protocol was immunoSEQ multiplex PCR, while the TCRdb copy is restricted to in-frame clones and leaves out a portion. The sample yields 100,000 to 150,000 clones, roughly nine tenths seen once. Unmatched junction bases numbered 0, after V lost 0 bases and J lost 0 bases. The CDR3 has 14 amino acids. CDR1 is GTSNPN, CDR2 SVGIG, per germline (reference sequence). The chain has TRBV30 and TRBJ2-3; 7 bases align to TRBD1. The TCR sequence derives from a middle-aged man with head and neck cancer. Sequenced sample: PBMCs. The CDR3 reads CAWSVQGSTDTQYF. The CDR3 bases are TGTGCCTGGAGTGTACAGGGGAGCACAGATACGCAGTATTTT.